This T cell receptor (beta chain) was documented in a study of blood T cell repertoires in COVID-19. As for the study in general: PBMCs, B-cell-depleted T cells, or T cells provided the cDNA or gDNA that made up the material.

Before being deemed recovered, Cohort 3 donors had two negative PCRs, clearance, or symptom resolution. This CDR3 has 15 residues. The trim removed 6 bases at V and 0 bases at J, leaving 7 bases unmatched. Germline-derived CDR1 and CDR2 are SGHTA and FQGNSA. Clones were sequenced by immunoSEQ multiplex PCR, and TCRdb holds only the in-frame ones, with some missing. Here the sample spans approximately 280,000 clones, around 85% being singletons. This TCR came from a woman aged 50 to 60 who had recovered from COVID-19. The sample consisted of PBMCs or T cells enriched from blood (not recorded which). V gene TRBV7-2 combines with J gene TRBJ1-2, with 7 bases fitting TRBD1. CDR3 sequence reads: CASSPTGDSNYGYTF. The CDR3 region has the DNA TGTGCCAGCAGTCCCACAGGGGACTCTAACTATGGCTACACCTTC.